This TCR beta chain was captured in a study of chemoradiotherapy in HPV16-positive cancers. Trimming removed 0 bases at V and 6 bases at J, with 10 bases between. This CDR3 is 14 amino acids long. Germline CDR1 is SGHDT and CDR2 is YYEEEE. The method was immunoSEQ multiplex PCR; TCRdb's version includes in-frame clones alone and lacks a portion of them. The sample contains around 29,000 clones, over 85% of which appear only once. The TCR sequence derives from a human donor with HPV-associated anogenital cancer. Sequenced material: blood, taken from a patient who underwent chemoradiotherapy. The chain carries TRBV5-6 and TRBJ2-1; possible D gene TRBD2, 6 bases. CDR3 loop: CASSLGLATNEQFF. The CDR3 DNA follows: TGTGCCAGCAGCTTGGGCCTAGCGACCAATGAGCAGTTCTTC.